This T cell receptor beta chain was retrieved from a study of OX40 agonist ivuxolimab in advanced cancers. Study results and limitations: In the 0.1 to 3.0 mg/kg range, CD4+ and CD8+ blood T cells had expanded clonally by week 6.

Repertoires were generated with immunoSEQ multiplex PCR, while TCRdb's copy carries only in-frame clones and drops some. The sample includes 25,000 to 30,000 clones, 85% to 90% of them seen just once. Turning to this clone: The antigen is undetermined.

This CDR3 is built from 15 residues. The V gene end was trimmed by 4 bases and the J gene end by 6 bases; junction bases not matched to a gene: 9. In germline, CDR1 is MNHEY, CDR2 SMNVEV (reference sequence). The chain has TRBV27 and TRBJ1-5; TRBD1 matches at 7 bases. This material consisted of CD4+ or CD8+ T cells sorted from blood, taken in a trial of the OX40 agonist ivuxolimab. The clonotype was recovered from an adult with an advanced solid tumor such as melanoma, head and neck, liver or kidney cancer. The CDR3 loop reads CASSSGGGGGQPQHF. The CDR3 DNA is TGTGCCAGCAGTTCAGGGGGTGGAGGGGGTCAGCCCCAGCATTTT.